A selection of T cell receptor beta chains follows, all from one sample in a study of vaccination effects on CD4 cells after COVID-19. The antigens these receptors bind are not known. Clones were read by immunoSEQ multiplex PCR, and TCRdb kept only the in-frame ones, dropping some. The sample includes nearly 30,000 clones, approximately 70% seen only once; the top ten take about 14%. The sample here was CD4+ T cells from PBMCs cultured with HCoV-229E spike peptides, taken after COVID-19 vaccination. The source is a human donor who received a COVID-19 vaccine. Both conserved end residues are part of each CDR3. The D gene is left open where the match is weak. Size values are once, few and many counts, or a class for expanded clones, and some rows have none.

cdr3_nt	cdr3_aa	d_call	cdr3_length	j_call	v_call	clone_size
TGCGCCAGCAGCCCCTATTCCGGGACAGGGGTCAATCAGCCCCAGCATTTT	CASSPYSGTGVNQPQHF	TRBD1	17	TRBJ1-5	TRBV5-1	-
TGCGCCAGCAGTGACGGGGGCGTCTCTGGAAACACCATATATTTT	CASSDGGVSGNTIYF	-	15	TRBJ1-3	TRBV10-2	few
TGTGCCAGCAGCCCGGGGACAGGTCCTGGGGTGCAGTACTTC	CASSPGTGPGVQYF	TRBD1	14	TRBJ2-7	TRBV9	-
TGTGCCAGCAACGAACGGGACGCAACCTACGAGCAGTACTTC	CASNERDATYEQYF	-	14	TRBJ2-7	TRBV6-5	-
TGTGCCAGCAGTGAAGGAGTGGGGAGTTCACCCCTCCACTTT	CASSEGVGSSPLHF	-	14	TRBJ1-6	TRBV6-4	-
TGTGCCAGCAGTGAATCGGGCAGGGGGCCCGACAACTATGGCTACACCTTC	CASSESGRGPDNYGYTF	TRBD1	17	TRBJ1-2	TRBV25-1	-
TGTGCCAGTAGAAGGGAGGGGGACTATGGCTACACCTTC	CASRREGDYGYTF	-	13	TRBJ1-2	TRBV19	once
TGTGCCAGCAGCGGGCGGTCAGATACGCAGTATTTT	CASSGRSDTQYF	-	12	TRBJ2-3	TRBV7-8	-
TGTGCCAGCAGTTACGTCAGGGAGAGGGGCTACACCTTC	CASSYVRERGYTF	-	13	TRBJ1-2	TRBV6-5	-
TGTGCCAGCAGCGTCGACAGGGAGAGCAATCAGCCCCAGCATTTT	CASSVDRESNQPQHF	TRBD1	15	TRBJ1-5	TRBV5-6	-
TGTGCCAGCAGTGAAGGTTCGACCTACGAGCAGTACTTC	CASSEGSTYEQYF	-	13	TRBJ2-7	TRBV6-1	-
TGTGCCAGCAGCGGACAGGGAAGGTTGACTGAAGCTTTCTTT	CASSGQGRLTEAFF	TRBD1	14	TRBJ1-1	TRBV25-1	few
TGTGCCAGCAGCGTAGAAGGCGGGGGCGGGAGGGTTGCTACGCAGTATTTT	CASSVEGGGGRVATQYF	TRBD2	17	TRBJ2-3	TRBV9	-
TGTGCCAGCAGCTCAGGGACAGCCCATTGGGACACTGAAGCTTTCTTT	CASSSGTAHWDTEAFF	TRBD1	16	TRBJ1-1	TRBV7-2	few
TGTGCCAGCAGCGTAGTTGGAGGGGTGGGCTACACCTTC	CASSVVGGVGYTF	-	13	TRBJ1-2	TRBV9	-
TGCGCCAGCAGGGACAGCAAGTACAATGAGCAGTTCTTC	CASRDSKYNEQFF	-	13	TRBJ2-1	TRBV10-2	-
TGTGCCAGTAGTATAGTGGGACTCCCGGGGCAGTACTTC	CASSIVGLPGQYF	-	13	TRBJ2-7	TRBV19	-
TGTGCCAGCAGCCAAGATATCCGGGGGGCAGGGGGTACCTTC	CASSQDIRGAGGTF	TRBD1	14	TRBJ1-2	TRBV3-1/TRBV3-2	-
TGTGCCAGCAGCTTGGTTGGGCAGAACTACGAGCAGTACTTC	CASSLVGQNYEQYF	-	14	TRBJ2-7	TRBV5-6	few
TGTGCCAGCAGCTCCCAGGGGGGGTTAACTGAAGCTTTCTTT	CASSSQGGLTEAFF	TRBD1	14	TRBJ1-1	TRBV7-9	-
TGTGCCAGCAGCCAAGTTCGACAGGGAGGGACTGAAGCTTTCTTT	CASSQVRQGGTEAFF	TRBD1	15	TRBJ1-1	TRBV3-1/TRBV3-2	-
TGTGCCAGCAGCTTAGGAGCAACTAATGAAAAACTGTTTTTT	CASSLGATNEKLFF	-	14	TRBJ1-4	TRBV7-8	-
TGTGCCAGCAGCAGAGACGGGGGTGGTGGCACAGATACGCAGTATTTT	CASSRDGGGGTDTQYF	-	16	TRBJ2-3	TRBV5-4	-
TGTGCCAGCCTGTTTAGCGGGAGTTCACAAGAGACCCAGTACTTC	CASLFSGSSQETQYF	TRBD2	15	TRBJ2-5	TRBV5-5	-
TGCGCCAGCAGCTTACTGCCGGCGACAGCCTATGGCTACACCTTC	CASSLLPATAYGYTF	-	15	TRBJ1-2	TRBV5-1	-
TGTGCCAGTAGACTAGCGGGAGCAGATACGCAGTATTTT	CASRLAGADTQYF	TRBD2	13	TRBJ2-3	TRBV19	-
TGTGCCAGTGCTTTGGGGGCGGTCTATGAGCAGTTCTTC	CASALGAVYEQFF	-	13	TRBJ2-1	TRBV27	few
TGTGCCAGCAGTTTACGAAACGAGCAGTACTTC	CASSLRNEQYF	-	11	TRBJ2-7	TRBV12-3/TRBV12-4	-
TGCGCCAGCAGGGAAGACAGGCTAACTGAAGCTTTCTTT	CASREDRLTEAFF	-	13	TRBJ1-1	TRBV10-1	-
TGTGCCATCAGAATCTCGAATCGGGGAACCGAGCAGTACTTC	CAIRISNRGTEQYF	-	14	TRBJ2-7	TRBV6-5	-
TGTGCCAGCAGCCGTTGGACTGGTCAGAGCTCCTACAATGAGCAGTTCTTC	CASSRWTGQSSYNEQFF	-	17	TRBJ2-1	TRBV7-9	-
TGCGCCAGCGCCACTGACGCATACGAGCAGTACTTC	CASATDAYEQYF	-	12	TRBJ2-7	TRBV5-1	-
TGTGCCAGCAGTTTTCTCGGAACGGAGACCCAGTACTTC	CASSFLGTETQYF	-	13	TRBJ2-5	TRBV27	-
TGTGCCAGCAGCGATTCGGGACAGGGGGCTGATGGCTACACCTTC	CASSDSGQGADGYTF	TRBD1	15	TRBJ1-2	TRBV9	-
TGTGCCAGCAACGACAGGGGGTTACCGTATGGCTACACCTTC	CASNDRGLPYGYTF	TRBD1	14	TRBJ1-2	TRBV2	-